A selection of T cell receptor beta chains follows, all from one sample in a study of T cell repertoires in cytomegalovirus infection. Their target antigens are unknown. MiXCR, run by TCRdb on the reads, gives a single entry per CDR3 protein. This table holds hundreds of thousands of distinct CDR3 sequences, about 33% found once. The source material was cultured PBMCs, sampled from culture after CMV antigen stimulation. These receptor sequences come from a human donor in good health (CMV status not recorded). Some clones in this sample may be carry-over from other donors' samples. Each CDR3 is given without its conserved first and last residue.

V: TRBV4-1
J: TRBJ2-2
CDR3: ASSQGATNTGELF

V: TRBV7-8
J: TRBJ2-7
CDR3: ASSPRDGRGYEQY

V: TRBV6-6
J: TRBJ1-2
CDR3: ASRGGIGYGYT

V: TRBV19
J: TRBJ1-2
CDR3: ASSPSSGQGVGYT

V: TRBV29-1
J: TRBJ2-5
CDR3: SASTAQETQY

V: TRBV19
J: TRBJ2-1
CDR3: ASSITIADNEQF

V: TRBV11-2
J: TRBJ2-7
CDR3: ATKQGYYEQY

V: TRBV18
J: TRBJ2-5
CDR3: ASSPKTTRDGTQY

V: TRBV19
J: TRBJ2-1
CDR3: ASSSPLAGYYNEQF

V: TRBV11-2
J: TRBJ1-3
CDR3: ASSSTLGGNTIY

V: TRBV30
J: TRBJ2-1
CDR3: AWSVGGSTHNEQF

V: TRBV14
J: TRBJ2-3
CDR3: ASSQSVRDRVTDTQY

V: TRBV12-3/TRBV12-4
J: TRBJ2-1
CDR3: ASSRTSGSVYEHS

V: TRBV5-1
J: TRBJ2-4
CDR3: ASSLGGNGRKNIQY

V: TRBV6-2/TRBV6-3
J: TRBJ2-1
CDR3: ASSLYPSGGAYNEQF

V: TRBV11-2
J: TRBJ2-3
CDR3: ASSLLAGGGATQY

V: TRBV15
J: TRBJ2-5
CDR3: ATSKGLSQETQY

V: TRBV7-9
J: TRBJ2-5
CDR3: ASRKETQY

V: TRBV7-2
J: TRBJ1-1
CDR3: ASSLAGAAEAF

V: TRBV7-2
J: TRBJ1-5
CDR3: ASSLRGGEPQH

V: TRBV7-2
J: TRBJ2-5
CDR3: ASTETGGIMETQY

V: TRBV7-8
J: TRBJ2-3
CDR3: ASSLQAGLEPGVDTQY

V: TRBV12-3/TRBV12-4
J: TRBJ1-1
CDR3: ASSPVGGFEAF

V: TRBV4-2
J: TRBJ2-7
CDR3: ASSQVSGGLAHEQY

V: TRBV6-5
J: TRBJ2-1
CDR3: ASSRLLAGGNEQF

V: TRBV6-5
J: TRBJ2-5
CDR3: ASSYTGVGFQETQY

V: TRBV6-6
J: TRBJ1-5
CDR3: ASSSATQSPGYYNQPQH

V: TRBV7-2
J: TRBJ2-7
CDR3: ASSLSGTGINEQY

V: TRBV10-3
J: TRBJ1-5
CDR3: ATLGQPDQPQH

V: TRBV5-1
J: TRBJ2-5
CDR3: ASRVQAVLQETQY

V: TRBV20-1
J: TRBJ1-1
CDR3: SAARGVGTAEAF

V: TRBV6-5
J: TRBJ1-5
CDR3: ASSRSLGSNQPQH

V: TRBV7-9
J: TRBJ2-2
CDR3: ASSRTGQGAYGELF

V: TRBV28
J: TRBJ1-6
CDR3: ASSFWTGSSPLH

V: TRBV7-6
J: TRBJ1-1
CDR3: ASSLGIVWAEAF

V: TRBV6-6
J: TRBJ1-1
CDR3: ASSTQTEDGTEAF

V: TRBV20-1
J: TRBJ2-3
CDR3: SVRYCPQY

V: TRBV5-1
J: TRBJ2-2
CDR3: ASSVGGSTGELF

V: TRBV30
J: TRBJ2-1
CDR3: AWSRPGGGLRGQF

V: TRBV7-2
J: TRBJ1-3
CDR3: ASSPLGVGLGNTIY

V: TRBV20-1
J: TRBJ2-3
CDR3: SARRTSAPDTQY

V: TRBV24-1
J: TRBJ2-1
CDR3: ATSDSSPGISYNEQF

V: TRBV29-1
J: TRBJ2-3
CDR3: SVGDPSTDTQY

V: TRBV3-1
J: TRBJ2-7
CDR3: ASSQGLAGGPGAYEQY

V: TRBV11-3
J: TRBJ2-5
CDR3: ASSSVGRMETQY

V: TRBV11-2
J: TRBJ2-5
CDR3: ASSQWDSQETQY

V: TRBV15
J: TRBJ2-5
CDR3: ATSSFLRGRGETQY

V: TRBV11-1
J: TRBJ1-1
CDR3: ASSLGMTDTEAF

V: TRBV6-2/TRBV6-3
J: TRBJ2-7
CDR3: ASSYLTTPYEQY

V: TRBV7-2
J: TRBJ2-1
CDR3: ASSLGNLNEQF

V: TRBV11-2
J: TRBJ2-3
CDR3: ASSILRERGWADTQY

V: TRBV7-2
J: TRBJ2-5
CDR3: ASSFTAGRQETQY

V: TRBV7-2
J: TRBJ1-2
CDR3: ASSLDPGQGRSYGYT

V: TRBV15
J: TRBJ2-4
CDR3: ATSRDRWGAKNIQY

V: TRBV7-2
J: TRBJ1-2
CDR3: ASSWTVTGGNGYT